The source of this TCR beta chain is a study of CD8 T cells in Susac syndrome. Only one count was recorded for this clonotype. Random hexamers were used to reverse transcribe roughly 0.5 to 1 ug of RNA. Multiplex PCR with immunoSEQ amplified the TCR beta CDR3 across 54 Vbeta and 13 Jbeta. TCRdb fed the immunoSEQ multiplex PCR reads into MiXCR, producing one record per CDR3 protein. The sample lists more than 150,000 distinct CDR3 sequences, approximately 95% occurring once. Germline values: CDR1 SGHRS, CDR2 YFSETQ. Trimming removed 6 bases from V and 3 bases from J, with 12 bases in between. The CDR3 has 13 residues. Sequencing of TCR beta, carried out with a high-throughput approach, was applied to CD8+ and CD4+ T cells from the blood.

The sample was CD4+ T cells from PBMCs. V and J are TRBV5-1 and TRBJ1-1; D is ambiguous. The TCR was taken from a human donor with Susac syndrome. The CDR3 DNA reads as TGCGCCAGCAAGGAGCCTTTAGACACTGAAGCTTTCTTT. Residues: CASKEPLDTEAFF.